A selection of T cell receptor beta chains follows, all from one sample in a study of T cell changes during pregnancy in multiple sclerosis. Clones were read by immunoSEQ multiplex PCR, and TCRdb kept only the in-frame ones, dropping some. The sample contains approximately 130,000 clones, about 96% of which appear only once. This specimen was peripheral blood, taken after pregnancy. These receptors came from a female donor with multiple sclerosis, enrolled in a pregnancy study. Both conserved end residues are part of each CDR3. Each record gives: CDR3 protein, CDR3 DNA, V gene, D gene, clone size, J gene. The D gene is left open where the match is weak. Part of the rows lack a size; the others show once, few, many or a class for expanded clones.

CASRVGTGGYEQYF TGTGCCAGCAGAGTAGGGACAGGGGGATACGAGCAGTACTTC TRBV27 TRBD1 . TRBJ2-7
CASSGALGQETQYF TGTGCCAGCAGTGGGGCCCTCGGCCAAGAGACCCAGTACTTC TRBV6-5 . . TRBJ2-5
CASSVELAGPEQYF TGTGCCAGCAGCGTAGAACTAGCGGGACCCGAGCAGTACTTC TRBV9 TRBD2 . TRBJ2-7
CASSYTGTGDNSPLHF TGTGCCAGCAGTTACACTGGGACAGGGGATAATTCACCCCTCCACTTT TRBV6-5 TRBD1 . TRBJ1-6
CASSATGASYYEQYF TGTGCCAGCAGCGCCACAGGGGCCAGCTACTACGAGCAGTACTTC TRBV9 TRBD1 . TRBJ2-7
CASSWRQSNEKLFF TGTGCCAGCAGCTGGAGACAGTCTAATGAAAAACTGTTTTTT TRBV6-6 . . TRBJ1-4
CASSMGGYEQYF TGTGCCAGTAGTATGGGAGGCTACGAGCAGTACTTC TRBV19 . . TRBJ2-7
CASRYSGHRNYGYTF TGTGCCAGCAGGTACTCGGGACACAGAAACTATGGCTACACCTTC TRBV11-2 . . TRBJ1-2
CASTPGGGRRPQHF TGTGCCAGTACCCCCGGCGGGGGGCGAAGGCCCCAGCATTTT TRBV19 . once TRBJ1-5
CASSQESRTGISYEQYF TGTGCCAGCAGCCAAGAAAGCCGGACAGGGATCTCCTACGAGCAGTACTTC TRBV4-2 TRBD1 . TRBJ2-7
CASSPSSGRGETQYF TGTGCTAGCAGCCCTTCTAGCGGGAGGGGTGAGACCCAGTACTTC TRBV7-7 TRBD2 . TRBJ2-5
CASNESGRSYEQYF TGTGCCAGCAACGAAAGCGGACGGAGCTACGAGCAGTACTTC TRBV28 . . TRBJ2-7
CASSPRQGRLSGANVLTF TGTGCCAGCAGTCCCCGGCAAGGGAGACTTTCCGGGGCCAACGTCCTGACTTTC TRBV25-1 . once TRBJ2-6
CASRTDNEQFF TGTGCCAGCAGGACAGACAATGAGCAGTTCTTC TRBV6-6 . . TRBJ2-1
CASSSGLAGEPYNEQFF TGTGCCAGCAGCTCGGGACTAGCGGGAGAACCCTACAATGAGCAGTTCTTC TRBV7-8 TRBD2 . TRBJ2-1
CASSWYTTSGKLYNEQFF TGTGCCAGCAGTTGGTATACGACTAGCGGAAAACTATACAATGAGCAGTTCTTC TRBV28 TRBD2 . TRBJ2-1
CASSFVSGSVEEQYF TGTGCCAGCAGTTTTGTGAGCGGGAGCGTTGAAGAGCAGTACTTC TRBV27 TRBD2 . TRBJ2-7
CSARGQVEQYF TGCAGCGCGCGGGGGCAGGTCGAGCAGTACTTC TRBV29-1 . . TRBJ2-7
CASSQGLSEQYF TGTGCCAGCAGCCAGGGACTTTCCGAGCAGTACTTC TRBV7-8 . . TRBJ2-7
CASSGLRLGRPNEKLFF TGTGCCAGCAGTGGGCTACGCTTGGGCAGGCCTAATGAAAAACTGTTTTTT TRBV28 . . TRBJ1-4
CASSKVPRRSYGYTF TGTGCCAGTAGTAAAGTCCCGCGGCGGTCCTATGGCTACACCTTC TRBV19 . . TRBJ1-2
CASSQPLKTGRSYEQYF TGTGCCAGCAGTCAGCCCCTAAAAACAGGGAGATCCTACGAGCAGTACTTC TRBV28 . . TRBJ2-7
CASSPRTGNTGELFF TGTGCCAGCTCACCAAGGACAGGGAACACCGGGGAGCTGTTTTTT TRBV18 TRBD1 . TRBJ2-2
CASSYAQGGGSPLHF TGTGCCAGCAGTTACGCCCAGGGGGGTGGTTCACCCCTCCACTTT TRBV6-6 TRBD1 . TRBJ1-6
CATTGPGSYEQYF TGTGCCACCACAGGGCCTGGCTCCTACGAGCAGTACTTC TRBV28 . . TRBJ2-7
CASSLRGYEQYF TGTGCCAGCAGTTTGAGGGGGTACGAGCAGTACTTC TRBV28 . . TRBJ2-7
CASSIDPGQGNQPQHF TGTGCCAGTAGTATAGACCCTGGACAGGGGAATCAGCCCCAGCATTTT TRBV19 TRBD1 . TRBJ1-5
CASRPLSGSYEQYF TGCGCCAGCCGACCACTAAGCGGGAGTTACGAGCAGTACTTC TRBV5-1 TRBD2 . TRBJ2-7
CASSRYRGGEQFF TGTGCCAGCAGCCGATACAGGGGGGGTGAGCAGTTCTTC TRBV11-2 . . TRBJ2-1
CAWSVPGQVNQPQHF TGTGCCTGGAGTGTACCGGGACAGGTCAATCAGCCCCAGCATTTT TRBV30 TRBD1 . TRBJ1-5
CASSPGTGDTGELFF TGTGCCAGCAGTCCGGGGACAGGAGACACCGGGGAGCTGTTTTTT TRBV2 TRBD1 . TRBJ2-2
CASSLAGTNTDTQYF TGTGCCAGCAGCTTAGCCGGGACTAACACAGATACGCAGTATTTT TRBV27 TRBD2 . TRBJ2-3
CASSVEASYNEQFF TGTGCCAGCAGTGTGGAGGCCAGTTACAATGAGCAGTTCTTC TRBV25-1 . . TRBJ2-1
CASSHPALRPGVEQYF TGTGCCAGCAGCCACCCGGCCTTACGGCCAGGGGTCGAGCAGTACTTC TRBV14 . . TRBJ2-7
CASSARGFGLPQHF TGTGCCAGCAGTGCGCGGGGTTTTGGTTTGCCCCAGCATTTT TRBV27 . . TRBJ1-5
CASSIFGTSDEQYF TGTGCCAGCAGCATCTTCGGGACTAGCGACGAGCAGTACTTC TRBV13 TRBD2 . TRBJ2-7
CASSTTHEQFF TGTGCCAGCAGTACTACCCATGAGCAGTTCTTC TRBV28 . once TRBJ2-1
CASSPGAGGLRETQYF TGTGCCAGCAGTCCCGGAGCGGGAGGGCTTCGTGAGACCCAGTACTTC TRBV28 TRBD2 . TRBJ2-5
CASSSDRVGTEAFF TGTGCCAGCAGCTCGGACAGGGTGGGCACTGAAGCTTTCTTT TRBV7-9 TRBD1 . TRBJ1-1
CASSPGGYQETQYF TGTGCCAGCAGTCCCGGGGGTTACCAAGAGACCCAGTACTTC TRBV28 . . TRBJ2-5
CASSFSEGGNEQFF TGTGCCAGCAGCTTTAGCGAAGGGGGCAATGAGCAGTTCTTC TRBV11-2 . . TRBJ2-1
CASSISGQGISEQFF TGTGCCAGTAGTATTTCCGGACAGGGGATAAGTGAGCAGTTCTTC TRBV19 TRBD1 . TRBJ2-1
CASSLAQGGLDGYTF TGCGCCAGCAGCCTCGCACAGGGAGGGTTGGATGGCTACACCTTC TRBV5-1 . . TRBJ1-2
CASSLIRGSYNEQFF TGTGCCAGCAGCTTAATTAGGGGTTCCTACAATGAGCAGTTCTTC TRBV7-8 . . TRBJ2-1
CARDGGQETQYF TGTGCCCGGGATGGGGGGCAAGAGACCCAGTACTTC TRBV30 . . TRBJ2-5
CAWGTGRAYEQYF TGTGCCTGGGGGACAGGGAGGGCATACGAGCAGTACTTC TRBV30 TRBD1 . TRBJ2-7
CATSRAIGGEQYF TGTGCCACCAGCAGAGCGATAGGAGGGGAGCAGTACTTC TRBV15 . . TRBJ2-7
CASSSYLAGGYNEQFF TGTGCCAGCAGTTCATACCTAGCGGGAGGATACAATGAGCAGTTCTTC TRBV27 TRBD2 . TRBJ2-1
CATSRAGDYEQYF TGTGCCACCAGCAGAGCCGGGGACTACGAGCAGTACTTC TRBV15 . . TRBJ2-7